These 31 T cell receptor beta chains came from one sample sequenced in a study of technical replicates of blood from a few donors. The assay was immunoSEQ multiplex PCR, and TCRdb's table has in-frame clones only and misses some. The sample includes tens of thousands of clones, roughly 96% of them seen just once. Sequencing was done on a sample of T cells isolated from PBMCs. The source of these receptors is a human donor in good health.

The chain employs TRBV7-9 and TRBJ2-3; D unresolved. Germline V lookup: CDR1 SEHNR, CDR2 FQNEAQ (reference sequence). V shed 3 bases and J shed 3 bases, with 7 bases lying between them. This CDR3 has 13 amino acids. CDR3 amino acids: CASSLQATDTQYF. CDR3 nucleotides: TGTGCCAGCAGCTTGCAGGCGACAGATACGCAGTATTTT.

The chain is built from TRBV19 and TRBJ2-1, with 8 bases that match TRBD2. This CDR3 has 15 amino acids. Germline-derived CDR1 and CDR2 are LNHDA and SQIVND (reference sequence). With 5 bases clipped from V and 4 bases from J, the junction kept 7 bases outside the gene matches. CDR3 sequence (DNA): TGTGCCAGTAGTGCAGCGGGGGCCGGATACAATGAGCAGTTCTTC. Translation: CASSAAGAGYNEQFF.

V usage is TRBV11-1 and J usage is TRBJ2-1, with a tentative D call TRBD2 (6 bases). CDR1 is SGHAT and CDR2 is FQDESV in the germline V gene (reference sequence). This CDR3 region has 14 residues. Trimming shortened V by 3 bases and J by 4 bases, and 10 bases separated the two germline ends. The CDR3 protein is CASSLGREYNEQFF. The CDR3 region has the DNA TGTGCCAGCAGCTTGGGACGGGAGTACAATGAGCAGTTCTTC. Based on the CDR3 plus reference TRBV11-1 and TRBJ2-1, the full variable domain is EAEVAQSPRYKITEKSQAVAFWCDPISGHATLYWYRQILGQGPELLVQFQDESVVDDSQLPKDRFSAERLKGVDSTLKIQPAELGDSAMYLCASSLGREYNEQFFGPGTRLTVL.

The chain combines TRBV30 with TRBJ2-5, with 8 bases fitting TRBD2. The V and J ends lost 0 bases and 3 bases, in that order; junction bases with no gene match: 6. The CDR3 length is 15 residues. The germline V gene encodes CDR1 GTSNPN and CDR2 SVGIG (reference sequence). This chain's CDR3 is CAWSVLAGFKETQYF. As DNA, the CDR3 is TGTGCCTGGAGTGTGTTAGCGGGGTTTAAAGAGACCCAGTACTTC.

The V and J genes are TRBV5-1 and TRBJ2-1; TRBD2 matches at 7 bases. Trimming cost V 4 bases and J 4 bases; bases outside gene matches: 5. Germline V lookup: CDR1 SGHRS, CDR2 YFSETQ. The CDR3 is made up of 14 amino acids. CDR3 coding DNA: TGCGCCAGCAGCGGACTAGACCCTTACAATGAGCAGTTCTTC. The encoded protein is CASSGLDPYNEQFF.

This clone was picked up one time. The CDR3 DNA sequence: TGTGCCAGCTCGGGGTCTCTATATGGCTACACCTTC. This gives the protein CASSGSLYGYTF. The chain has TRBV6-5 and TRBJ1-2; D not certain. The CDR3 covers 12 residues. Germline V gene sequence: CDR1 MNHEY, CDR2 SVGAGI. Trimming stripped 8 bases from V and 5 bases from J, with 12 bases between.

The V call is TRBV18, the J call TRBJ1-1; 8 positions agree with TRBD1. Germline CDR1 reads KGHSH; CDR2 reads LQKENI. The length of the CDR3 is 15 residues. J was trimmed by 4 bases and V by 3 bases; bases with no gene match: 7. The CDR3, as DNA: TGTGCCAGCTCACCGCAAGGACAGGGTGGCACTGAAGCTTTCTTT. This translates into CASSPQGQGGTEAFF.

The genes are TRBV2 and TRBJ2-1, with a possible D match to TRBD2 (6 bases). From germline, CDR1 is SNHLY and CDR2 FYNNEI. The length of the CDR3 is 15 residues. V was cut by 3 bases and J by 8 bases, with 17 bases left in between. In nucleotides, the CDR3 is TGTGCCAGCAGTGATGGGGGGAGTTTCTTCCATGAGCAGTTCTTC. Its protein is CASSDGGSFFHEQFF.

The gene calls are TRBV5-4 and TRBJ2-7; 7 bases line up with TRBD1. The CDR3 has 14 amino acids. Germline V lookup: CDR1 SGHNT, CDR2 YYREEE (reference sequence). V lost 4 bases, J lost 3 bases, and 7 bases stayed unmatched. The CDR3 is CASSMGQSIYEQYF. The CDR3 region has the DNA TGTGCCAGCAGCATGGGACAGTCCATCTACGAGCAGTACTTC.

The chain links TRBV19 to TRBJ2-7; TRBD1 aligns across 8 bases. The CDR3 length is 16 residues. J lost 3 bases, V lost 2 bases, and 9 bases had no gene match. Germline assignment: CDR1 LNHDA and CDR2 SQIVND (reference sequence). The CDR3 DNA reads TGTGCCAGTAGTATACATCACCGGGACAGGAGCTACGAGCAGTACTTC. It encodes CASSIHHRDRSYEQYF.

This chain uses TRBV9 with TRBJ2-2; TRBD1 might be the D (6 bases). The CDR3 is made up of 13 amino acids. Germline V gene lookup returns CDR1 SGDLS and CDR2 YYNGEE. The ends were cut back, 3 bases at V and 8 bases at J, with 11 bases in the middle. The CDR3 loop is CASSGTGSGELFF. In nucleotides, the CDR3 is TGTGCCAGCAGCGGAACAGGGTCAGGGGAGCTGTTTTTT.

The chain joins TRBV4-1 to TRBJ1-4, with D perhaps matching TRBD1 (6 bases). Germline V gives CDR1 MGHRA, CDR2 YSYEKL. Trimming left V 0 bases short and J 8 bases short, with 13 bases between. The CDR3 totals 15 residues. In DNA, the CDR3 is TGCGCCAGCAGCCAAGATGGCAGGGGCCGAGAAAAACTGTTTTTT. As protein: CASSQDGRGREKLFF.

This clone was counted once. The J gene is TRBJ2-5, the V gene TRBV15; D is possibly TRBD2 (5 bases). V was cut by 3 bases and J by 2 bases, with 13 bases left in between. The CDR3 is made up of 15 amino acids. The germline gives CDR1 LNHNV, CDR2 YYDKDF (reference sequence). The CDR3 is CATSRTLGVQETQYF. The CDR3 nucleotides are TGTGCCACCAGCAGGACCCTGGGAGTTCAAGAGACCCAGTACTTC.

This chain joins TRBV27 and TRBJ1-5; D ambiguous. This CDR3 comprises 16 residues. Trimming cost V 6 bases and J 3 bases, with 18 bases left between them. Germline V gene lookup returns CDR1 MNHEY and CDR2 SMNVEV (reference sequence). The DNA of the CDR3 is TGTGCCAGCAGCTTAGGGATAGGGAGTGACAATCAGCCCCAGCATTTT. Protein sequence: CASSLGIGSDNQPQHF.

This chain links TRBV7-9 with TRBJ2-5, with a weak D call TRBD1 (6 bases). The CDR3 totals 14 residues. Per germline, CDR1 SEHNR and CDR2 FQNEAQ (reference sequence). With 3 bases removed from V and 5 bases from J, the gap between germline ends came to 13 bases. In DNA form, the CDR3 reads TGTGCCAGCAGCTTCAGGACAGACGGGGAGACCCAGTACTTC. This encodes CASSFRTDGETQYF. Together with reference TRBV7-9 and TRBJ2-5, the CDR3 gives the full variable domain: DTGVSQNPRHKITKRGQNVTFRCDPISEHNRLYWYRQTLGQGPEFLTYFQNEAQLEKSRLLSDRFSAERPKGSFSTLEIQRTEQGDSAMYLCASSFRTDGETQYFGPGTRLLVL.

DNA of the CDR3: TGCGCCAGCAGCCGTGGCCCGGGACTAGCGGGAGGTAACTCCTACGAGCAGTACTTC. Residues: CASSRGPGLAGGNSYEQYF. V usage is TRBV4-1 and J usage is TRBJ2-7, with TRBD2 matching 15 bases. Germline assignment: CDR1 MGHRA and CDR2 YSYEKL. This CDR3 has 19 amino acids. V lost 4 bases, J lost 0 bases, and 10 bases stayed unmatched.

A single count supports this clone. This rearrangement joins TRBV27 to TRBJ2-2; a possible D gene is TRBD2 (5 bases). The CDR3 is made up of 14 amino acids. In germline, CDR1 is MNHEY, CDR2 SMNVEV (reference sequence). V lost 4 bases and J lost 6, with 12 bases in between. In nucleotides, the CDR3 is TGTGCCAGCAGTTCTATAGCGAGGGCCGGGGAGCTGTTTTTT. It specifies CASSSIARAGELFF.

This clone was seen just once. The chain carries TRBV6-6 and TRBJ2-2; tentatively, D is TRBD1 (6 bases). Between the trimmed V and J ends, which lost 2 bases and 7 bases, there was a span of 11 bases. Germline CDR1 MNHNY, CDR2 SVGAGI (reference sequence). The CDR3 length is 14 residues. The CDR3 loop reads CASSYLGADGELFF. The CDR3 bases are TGTGCCAGCAGTTACCTGGGGGCTGACGGGGAGCTGTTTTTT.

The chain couples TRBV4-1 to TRBJ2-5; D gene unclear. V was pared by 0 bases and J by 7 bases, with 15 bases between. This CDR3 spans 15 amino acids. Looked up from germline, CDR1 is MGHRA and CDR2 is YSYEKL. In nucleotides, the CDR3 is TGCGCCAGCAGCCAAGATCTGACCCCCACGGGGACCCAGTACTTC. Its protein product is CASSQDLTPTGTQYF.

The chain carries TRBV5-1 and TRBJ1-2; D is unresolved. The V gene's germline CDR1 is SGHRS and CDR2 YFSETQ. This CDR3 spans 12 amino acids. V lost 4 bases, J lost 6 bases, and 10 bases lay in between. CDR3 region: CASSGDGHGYTF. CDR3 nucleotide sequence: TGCGCCAGCAGCGGAGACGGCCATGGCTACACCTTC.

With regard to this clone: Relative to the germline gene, one junction end is altered; a read error may explain this. V gene TRBV19 combines with J gene TRBJ1-3, with a possible D match to TRBD1 (5 bases). The CDR3 is made up of 13 amino acids. From germline, CDR1 is LNHDA and CDR2 SQIVND (reference sequence). The CDR3 spells CASSLRQSSERDF. As DNA, the CDR3 is TGTGCCAGTAGTTTGCGACAGTCTTCCGAAAGGGATTTT.

The genes are TRBV5-4 and TRBJ2-2; TRBD1 matches 11 bases. CDR1 and CDR2 (germline): SGHNT, YYREEE (reference sequence). The CDR3 spans 16 residues. V was clipped by 0 bases and J by 3 bases; unmatched bases: 1. The CDR3 nucleotides read TGTGCCAGCAGCTTGGGGGACAGGGGGTACACCGGGGAGCTGTTTTTT. Its protein is CASSLGDRGYTGELFF.

The rearrangement joins TRBV5-4 to TRBJ2-5, with a weak D call TRBD1 (6 bases). V was clipped by 2 bases and J by 5 bases, with 13 bases between them. CDR3 length: 14 residues. The V gene's germline CDR1 is SGHNT and CDR2 YYREEE (reference sequence). The DNA of the CDR3 is TGTGCCAGCAGCTTACAGACAGGACGGGAGACCCAGTACTTC. Amino acids: CASSLQTGRETQYF.

This clone has more than one count but fewer than ten. This sequence joins TRBV11-3 and TRBJ2-2, with D perhaps matching TRBD1 (6 bases). Germline V lookup: CDR1 SGHNT, CDR2 YENEEA. The V end lost 6 bases, the J end lost 2 bases, and 16 bases lay between the germline ends. This CDR3 is 16 amino acids long. The CDR3 here is CASSHPGTTNTGELFF. CDR3 nucleotide sequence: TGTGCCAGCAGTCACCCGGGGACAACAAACACCGGGGAGCTGTTTTTT.

The V and J genes are TRBV7-9 and TRBJ1-1; 7 nucleotides match TRBD1. The CDR3 length is 14 residues. V trimming: 3 bases; J trimming: 6 bases; junction bases outside the gene matches: 7. Germline V CDR1 and CDR2: SEHNR, FQNEAQ (reference sequence). CDR3 sequence reads: CASSFERGTAEAFF. The CDR3 coding sequence is TGTGCCAGCAGCTTCGAACGCGGGACAGCTGAAGCTTTCTTT.

This clone appeared once. This chain links TRBV6-1 with TRBJ1-2; D not resolved. Germline lookup yields CDR1 MNHNS and CDR2 SASEGT. This CDR3 has 15 residues. Trimming took 2 bases from V and 3 from J, leaving 13 bases between them. The CDR3 is CASSERTEPHYGYTF. CDR3 DNA sequence: TGTGCCAGCAGTGAAAGAACAGAGCCACACTATGGCTACACCTTC.

This rearrangement joins TRBV9 to TRBJ1-1; D may be TRBD1 (5 bases). This CDR3 comprises 15 residues. Germline V gene sequence: CDR1 SGDLS, CDR2 YYNGEE. V lost 4 bases and J lost 1, with 14 bases in between. This chain's CDR3 is CASSPEGHPNTEAFF. As DNA, the CDR3 is TGTGCCAGCAGCCCCGAAGGACACCCGAACACTGAAGCTTTCTTT. The entire variable domain, with the rest obtained from reference TRBV9 and TRBJ1-1, is as follows: DSGVTQTPKHLITATGQRVTLRCSPRSGDLSVYWYQQSLDQGLQFLIQYYNGEERAKGNILERFSAQQFPDLHSELNLSSLELGDSALYFCASSPEGHPNTEAFFGQGTRLTVV.

The genes are TRBV10-2 and TRBJ2-5, with D perhaps TRBD1 (5 bases). Trimming took off 6 bases at V and 1 base at J, with 12 bases between the two ends. The CDR3 sequence is 14 residues long. The V gene's germline CDR1 is WSHSY and CDR2 SAAADI. This CDR3 is CASRADSSQETQYF. The CDR3 DNA follows: TGCGCCAGCAGGGCCGACAGCTCCCAAGAGACCCAGTACTTC.

The chain joins TRBV19 to TRBJ2-7; 10 nucleotides align to TRBD2. V gave up 0 bases and J gave up 3 bases; unmatched junction bases: 5. The germline gives CDR1 LNHDA, CDR2 SQIVND (reference sequence). The CDR3 has 16 residues. The DNA of the CDR3 is TGTGCCAGTAGTATAGATAAGGCTAGCGGGAGCTACGAGCAGTACTTC. It encodes CASSIDKASGSYEQYF. The whole variable domain, filled in from reference TRBV19 and TRBJ2-7, reads DGGITQSPKYLFRKEGQNVTLSCEQNLNHDAMYWYRQDPGQGLRLIYYSQIVNDFQKGDIAEGYSVSREKKESFPLTVTSAQKNPTAFYLCASSIDKASGSYEQYFGPGTRLTVT.

V is TRBV7-9 and J is TRBJ1-2; 10 nucleotides line up with TRBD1. V lost 1 base and J lost 13; bases outside the gene matches: 0. The CDR3 spans 11 residues. The germline gives CDR1 SEHNR, CDR2 FQNEAQ (reference sequence). The CDR3 nucleotides are TGTGCCAGCAGCTTAGGGACAGGGGGCACCTTC. Protein product: CASSLGTGGTF.

The J gene is TRBJ1-1, the V gene TRBV25-1; D unresolved. Germline values: CDR1 MGHDK, CDR2 SYGVNS. This CDR3 region has 11 residues. Trimming removed 4 bases from V and 6 bases from J, with 6 bases in between. The CDR3 bases are TGTGCCAGCAGTGGTGGCCCTGAAGCTTTCTTT. It is translated as CASSGGPEAFF.